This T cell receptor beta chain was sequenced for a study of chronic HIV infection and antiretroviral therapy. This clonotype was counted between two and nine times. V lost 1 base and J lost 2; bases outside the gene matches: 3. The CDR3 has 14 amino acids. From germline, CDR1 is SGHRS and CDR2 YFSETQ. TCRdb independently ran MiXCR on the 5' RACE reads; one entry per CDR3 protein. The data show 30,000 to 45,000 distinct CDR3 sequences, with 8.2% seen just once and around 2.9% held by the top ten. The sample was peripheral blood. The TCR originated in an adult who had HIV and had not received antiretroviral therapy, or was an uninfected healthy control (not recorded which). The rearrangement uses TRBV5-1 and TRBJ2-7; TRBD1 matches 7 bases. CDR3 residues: CASSLTGAPYEQYF. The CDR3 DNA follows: TGCGCCAGCAGCTTGACAGGGGCCCCCTACGAGCAGTACTTC.